The clone carrying this TCR beta chain was observed once. The antigen is not known. This CDR3 is built from 14 residues. The ends were cut back, 5 bases at V and 4 bases at J, with 12 bases in the middle. Germline-derived CDR1 and CDR2 are MNHEY and SMNVEV (reference sequence). TCRdb's table, derived via immunoSEQ multiplex PCR, lists solely in-frame clones and lacks some. Altogether 200,000 to 300,000 clones are present, roughly 90% being singletons, with the ten largest covering around 11%. This specimen belongs to a study of cytomegalovirus exposure and HLA in healthy donors. Whole-study findings and limits: Reports credit the classifier with highly specific, highly sensitive diagnosis of cytomegalovirus status. Among TCR beta chains, those listed as cytomegalovirus-associated numbered around 180.

V gene TRBV27 combines with J gene TRBJ2-4, with no clear D. The sample taken for sequencing was PBMCs. This TCR was recovered from a man aged 18 to 29 in good health and CMV-seropositive. The CDR3 DNA reads TGTGCCAGCAGTCCCCGTGCTGAAAAAAACATTCAGTACTTC. Translating it yields CASSPRAEKNIQYF.